This T cell receptor (beta chain) was obtained from a study of regulatory T cells in long-lasting Graves disease. With iRepertoire HTBI primers and Arm-PCR of CDR3 regions, TCR beta libraries were built. TCRdb redid the calling of the multiplex PCR reads with MiXCR, one entry per CDR3 protein. The sample has around 250,000 distinct CDR3 sequences; 18% are singletons. Trimming cost V 10 bases and J 5 bases, with 17 bases left between them. The CDR3 sequence is 13 residues long. The germline gives CDR1 SNHLY, CDR2 FYNNEI. Ten or more counts support this clonotype. As yet, its antigen is unknown. Sample time point: newly diagnosed GD, antithyroid drugs for less than 3 months. Isolated PBMC RNA provided the starting material for the TCR library. The study's findings and limits: With a small sample size, accuracy may have been reduced. Shared public clonotypes totalled some 2,500 in persistent patients, compared with about 970 in new patients.

These data also formed part of another study, on T cells in Graves' hyperthyroidism and ophthalmopathy. From that study: Newly diagnosed patients aged 18 to 65 had hyperthyroidism of under 2 months' duration. The TCR CDR3 first-round RT-PCR relied on the HTBI primer set.

This sequence joins TRBV2 and TRBJ1-1; perhaps TRBD1 as D (5 bases). This receptor was identified in a young woman with Graves disease. The sample in question was peripheral blood mononuclear cells (PBMCs), obtained at new diagnosis, from a patient treated with antithyroid drugs. The CDR3 loop is CAIRRDRGTEAFF. The CDR3 nucleotides are TGTGCCATCAGAAGGGACCGAGGGACTGAAGCTTTCTTT.